This T cell receptor beta chain was documented in a study of beta chain features in type 1 diabetes. Expressed TCRB transcripts were sequenced after all isolated RNA was converted to cDNA. The assay was immunoSEQ multiplex PCR, and TCRdb's table has in-frame clones only and misses some. This table has 150,000 to 200,000 clones, roughly 9.1% appearing once. The length of the CDR3 is 14 residues. The sample consisted of central memory CD4+ T cells from blood. This TCR derives from a woman between 18 and 29 years old in good health. The V call is TRBV21-1, the J call TRBJ2-7; TRBD1 reflects the table's D call only, with no check against the DNA. TRBV21-1 is a listed pseudogene. The CDR3 here is CASSMSEQGYEQYF. In DNA form, the CDR3 reads TGTGCCAGCAGCATGAGCGAACAGGGGTACGAGCAGTACTTC.